This T cell receptor (beta chain) was retrieved from a study of persistence of HIV-infected CD4 T cells. Points from the study as a whole: Proviral oligoclonality tracked with TCR oligoclonality within the same sorted cells.

The libraries were made with immunoSEQ version 4 in survey mode. Each sample used up to about 1 ug genomic DNA diluted to approximately 9 ng/uL. The assay was immunoSEQ multiplex PCR, and TCRdb's table has in-frame clones only and misses some. The sample consists of about 40,000 clones, approximately 78% of them appearing once. To note about this clone: Antigen unknown.

Cells were stimulated with overlapping HIV-1 Gag 15-mer peptides. CD40L/CD69 double-negative CD45RO-high memory CD4+ T cells were collected. Adults with HIV-1 started suppressive ART while chronically infected. Plasma HIV-1 RNA stayed below 50 copies/mL for at least 4 years. Sample: CD4+ T cells sorted from PBMCs after approximately 20-hour stimulation, taken from a patient who received antiretroviral therapy. The sequence was obtained from an adult man with HIV who was CMV-seropositive.

CDR3 residues: CAWSVVGRNTEAFF. Written as DNA, the CDR3 is TGTGCCTGGAGTGTTGTAGGGAGGAACACTGAAGCTTTCTTT. The V gene is TRBV30, the J gene TRBJ1-1; the D is unclear. The CDR3 totals 14 residues. Germline V gene data show CDR1 as GTSNPN and CDR2 as SVGIG (reference sequence). The V end was cut by 0 bases, the J end by 1 base, with 9 bases between.